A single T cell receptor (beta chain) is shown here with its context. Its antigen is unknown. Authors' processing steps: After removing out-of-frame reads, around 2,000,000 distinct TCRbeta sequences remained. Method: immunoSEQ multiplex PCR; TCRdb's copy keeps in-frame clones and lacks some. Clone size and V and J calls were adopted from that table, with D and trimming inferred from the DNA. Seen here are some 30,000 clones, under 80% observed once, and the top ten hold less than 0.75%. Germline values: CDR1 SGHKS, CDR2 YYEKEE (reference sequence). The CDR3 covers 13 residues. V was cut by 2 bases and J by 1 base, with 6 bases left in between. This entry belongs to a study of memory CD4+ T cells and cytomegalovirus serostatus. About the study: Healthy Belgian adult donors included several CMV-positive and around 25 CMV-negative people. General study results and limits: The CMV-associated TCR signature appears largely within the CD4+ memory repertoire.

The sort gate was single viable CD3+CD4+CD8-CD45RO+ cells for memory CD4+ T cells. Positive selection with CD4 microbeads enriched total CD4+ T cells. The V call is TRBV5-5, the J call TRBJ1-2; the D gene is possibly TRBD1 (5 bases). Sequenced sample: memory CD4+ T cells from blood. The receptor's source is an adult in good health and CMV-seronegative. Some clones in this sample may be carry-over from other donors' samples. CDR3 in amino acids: CASSFQGNYGYTF. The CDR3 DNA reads TGTGCCAGCAGCTTCCAGGGTAACTATGGCTACACCTTC.